This is a list of T cell receptor beta chains from one sample in a study of identical twins. TCRdb analysed the 5' RACE reads with MiXCR anew, one entry per CDR3 protein. The sample lists a few hundred thousand distinct CDR3 sequences; around 9% were seen once. The specimen was naive T cells sorted from blood. These receptors were taken from a woman aged 50 to 65 in good health. Each CDR3 is given with its conserved first and last residue. D genes are given only for firm matches. Expanded clones get a size class; other rows say once, few or many, or leave the size out.

d_gene | j_gene | v_gene | abundance | CDR3aa | CDR3nt
TRBD1 | TRBJ2-7 | TRBV12-3/TRBV12-4 | many | CASSLTGGHNEQYF | TGTGCCAGCAGTTTAACAGGGGGGCACAACGAGCAGTACTTC
TRBD1 | TRBJ2-5 | TRBV5-6 | few | CASSLYRGETQYF | TGTGCCAGCAGCTTGTACAGGGGTGAGACCCAGTACTTC
. | TRBJ2-2 | TRBV12-5 | . | CASGLLREMLAGELFF | TGTGCTAGTGGTTTGCTCCGGGAAATGTTAGCCGGGGAGCTGTTTTTT
. | TRBJ2-3 | TRBV12-3/TRBV12-4 | many | CASSFTGDTQYF | TGTGCCAGCAGTTTTACAGGAGATACGCAGTATTTT
. | TRBJ2-1 | TRBV5-1 | few | CASSPYTDEQFF | TGCGCCAGCAGCCCGTATACGGATGAGCAGTTCTTC
. | TRBJ1-1 | TRBV11-2 | few | CASSLPGGADAFF | TGTGCCAGCAGCTTACCTGGAGGGGCAGATGCTTTCTTT
. | TRBJ1-1 | TRBV5-1 | . | CASSHLRGEAFF | TGCGCCAGCAGCCACCTCCGGGGGGAAGCTTTCTTT
. | TRBJ2-3 | TRBV29-1 | many | CSVGPDTQYF | TGCAGCGTTGGGCCAGATACGCAGTATTTT
. | TRBJ1-6 | TRBV11-1 | . | CASSPGRGQSPLHF | TGTGCCAGCAGCCCAGGTCGGGGGCAGTCACCCCTCCACTTT
. | TRBJ2-1 | TRBV3-1 | . | CASSRLSGITYNEQFF | TGTGCCAGCAGCCGTTTGTCCGGGATCACCTACAATGAGCAGTTCTTC
. | TRBJ2-3 | TRBV5-1 | . | CASSWWGEHTDTQYF | TGCGCCAGCAGCTGGTGGGGGGAACACACAGATACGCAGTATTTT
. | TRBJ1-2 | TRBV20-1 | many | CSASTQGISYTF | TGCAGTGCTAGCACACAGGGTATTAGCTACACCTTC
TRBD1 | TRBJ1-3 | TRBV20-1 | . | CSAHPGQSGNTIYF | TGCAGTGCGCACCCGGGACAGTCTGGAAACACCATATATTTT
TRBD1 | TRBJ1-1 | TRBV7-6 | many | CASSLAETGGTEAFF | TGTGCCAGCAGCTTAGCGGAAACAGGGGGCACTGAAGCTTTCTTT
. | TRBJ1-3 | TRBV5-4 | few | CASSSGMTGQVSGNTIYF | TGTGCCAGCAGCTCGGGGATGACAGGCCAAGTTTCTGGAAACACCATATATTTT
TRBD2 | TRBJ2-2 | TRBV7-2 | . | CARAGTSGANTGELFF | TGTGCCAGGGCCGGGACTAGCGGGGCGAACACCGGGGAGCTGTTTTTT
. | TRBJ1-1 | TRBV5-6 | few | CASRVDSEAFF | TGTGCCAGCCGCGTTGACAGTGAAGCTTTCTTT
. | TRBJ2-7 | TRBV29-1 | many | CSVERGGYEQYF | TGCAGCGTTGAGCGGGGTGGATACGAGCAGTACTTC
. | TRBJ1-6 | TRBV7-2 | . | CASSGGTRVFSPLHF | TGTGCCAGCAGCGGGGGGACACGGGTGTTTTCACCCCTCCACTTT
TRBD2 | TRBJ2-1 | TRBV11-2 | few | CASSLGARTSGRGRSNEQFF | TGTGCCAGCAGCTTAGGTGCCCGGACTAGCGGGAGAGGCAGGTCGAATGAGCAGTTCTTC
TRBD2 | TRBJ2-4 | TRBV29-1 | few | CSVAGGRDIQYF | TGCAGCGTTGCCGGCGGGAGAGACATTCAGTACTTC
. | TRBJ2-1 | TRBV9 | . | CASSLEQFF | TGTGCCAGCAGTCTTGAGCAGTTCTTC
. | TRBJ2-1 | TRBV10-3 | . | CAIRKGGADAYNEQFF | TGTGCCATCAGAAAGGGGGGGGCGGACGCCTACAATGAGCAGTTCTTC
. | TRBJ1-1 | TRBV4-1 | few | CASSQDKPGYTEAFF | TGCGCCAGCAGCCAAGATAAACCAGGGTACACTGAAGCTTTCTTT
. | TRBJ2-6 | TRBV4-1 | few | CASSRLGTSGANVLTF | TGCGCCAGCAGCCGCCTGGGTACCTCTGGGGCCAACGTCCTGACTTTC
. | TRBJ2-1 | TRBV9 | . | CASSPALAYNEQFF | TGTGCCAGCAGCCCCGCTCTAGCCTACAATGAGCAGTTCTTC
. | TRBJ2-7 | TRBV24-1 | . | CATRLGESYEQYF | TGTGCCACCCGGCTGGGGGAGTCCTACGAGCAGTACTTC
. | TRBJ2-2 | TRBV7-9 | many | CASSAISPNTGELFF | TGTGCCAGCAGCGCCATTAGCCCGAACACCGGGGAGCTGTTTTTT
TRBD2 | TRBJ2-1 | TRBV12-3/TRBV12-4 | many | CAILAGGDNEQFF | TGTGCCATCCTAGCGGGAGGGGACAATGAGCAGTTCTTC
. | TRBJ2-7 | TRBV6-5 | . | CASSYSTSTYEQYF | TGTGCCAGCAGTTACTCGACTAGTACCTACGAGCAGTACTTC